This T cell receptor (beta chain) comes out of a study of vaccination effects on CD4 cells after COVID-19. Using immunoSEQ multiplex PCR, the repertoire was profiled, and TCRdb retains in-frame clones only, with some absent. The sample includes some 22,000 clones, roughly two thirds seen only once; the top ten take roughly 4.6%. Note on this clone: Its antigen remains unknown.

Under the ViraFEST assay, PBMC were stimulated with viral peptide pools so that antigen-specific CD4+ T cells expanded. Sequencing was performed afterwards. Isolating CD4+ T cells followed approximately 9 days of culture. Vaccinated participants had no history of SARS-CoV-2 infection and tested negative for nucleocapsid antibodies. On day 3 and again on day 7, half the medium was replaced with IL-2 medium. CDR3 length: 16 amino acids. The junction had 11 bases not matched to a gene; V was cut back by 3 bases and J by 4 bases. Germline V gives CDR1 SGHAT, CDR2 FQNNGV. The sequenced sample was CD4+ T cells from PBMCs cultured with SARS-CoV-2 spike peptides, obtained before COVID-19 vaccination. The clonotype was recovered from a human donor who received a COVID-19 vaccine. The chain is built from TRBV11-2 and TRBJ1-1, with 7 bases that match TRBD1. The CDR3 DNA is TGTGCCAGCAGCTTCAGCTCGGGACAGTTGGTCACTGAAGCTTTCTTT. Its protein is CASSFSSGQLVTEAFF.